Below, 19 T cell receptor beta chains from the same sample are listed, as sequenced in a study of blood T cell repertoires in COVID-19. The repertoire was sequenced with immunoSEQ multiplex PCR; TCRdb's copy has only in-frame clones and lacks some. The table lists about 82,000 clones, almost 85% of them singletons, with 5.5% to 7.5% in the top ten. Source material: peripheral blood. The receptors originated from a man aged 50 to 59 with active or convalescent COVID-19.

The V and J genes are TRBV29-1 and TRBJ2-3; D perhaps matches TRBD2 (6 bases). Trimming took 7 bases from V and 4 from J, leaving 15 bases between them. The CDR3 extends over 13 amino acids. Germline lookup yields CDR1 SQVTM and CDR2 ANQGSEA. CDR3 bases: TGCAGCGCGGAGGGAAGCGGTTCAGATACGCAGTATTTT. Translated: CSAEGSGSDTQYF.

This clone was counted between two and nine times. V usage is TRBV29-1 and J usage is TRBJ1-3; D is perhaps TRBD1 (6 bases). Germline V gives CDR1 SQVTM, CDR2 ANQGSEA. This CDR3 has 13 amino acids. V was clipped by 2 bases and J by 4 bases, with 9 bases between them. The CDR3 region is CSVEPQGGNTIYF. CDR3 in DNA: TGCAGCGTTGAACCCCAGGGGGGAAACACCATATATTTT. The whole variable domain, filled in from reference TRBV29-1 and TRBJ1-3, reads SAVISQKPSRDICQRGTSLTIQCQVDSQVTMMFWYRQQPGQSLTLIATANQGSEATYESGFVIDKFPISRPNLTFSTLTVSNMSPEDSSIYLCSVEPQGGNTIYFGEGSWLTVV.

Only one count was recorded for this clone. The V gene is TRBV28, the J gene TRBJ2-2; the match to TRBD1 covers 10 bases. The CDR3 runs 16 residues. Germline CDR1 is MDHEN and CDR2 is SYDVKM. Trimming took 7 bases from V and 7 from J; bases not matched to a gene: 12. Written as DNA, the CDR3 is TGTGCCAGCACCACCGGGGGGACAGGGGTACACGGGGAGCTGTTTTTT. Its protein product is CASTTGGTGVHGELFF.

J is TRBJ2-7 and V is TRBV3-1 (or the pseudogene TRBV3-2); TRBD1 might be the D (6 bases). V was shortened by 1 base and J by 7 bases, with 8 bases between the two germline ends. The V gene's germline CDR1 is LGHDT and CDR2 YNNKEL (reference sequence). This CDR3 is built from 12 residues. The CDR3 loop is CASSQVGGEQYV. CDR3 DNA sequence: TGTGCCAGCAGCCAAGTAGGGGGTGAGCAGTACGTC.

V and J are TRBV4-1 and TRBJ2-5, with TRBD1 identical over 10 bases. The CDR3 sequence is 14 residues long. V was clipped by 6 bases and J by 5 bases; unmatched bases: 6. The germline gives CDR1 MGHRA, CDR2 YSYEKL. The CDR3 spells CASRDRGNDETQYF. The CDR3 nucleotides read TGCGCCAGCAGGGACAGGGGGAATGACGAGACCCAGTACTTC.

In DNA, the CDR3 is TGTGCCAGCAGTTACTCGAACAGGGATTATGGCTACACCTTC. Its protein is CASSYSNRDYGYTF. The rearrangement uses TRBV6-5 and TRBJ1-2; tentatively, D is TRBD1 (6 bases). Germline assignment: CDR1 MNHEY and CDR2 SVGAGI. This CDR3 region has 14 residues. Trimming left V 0 bases short and J 5 bases short, with 10 bases between.

This clone was recorded a few times. The chain carries TRBV6-1 and TRBJ1-2; tentative D call: TRBD1 (6 bases). Between the trimmed V and J ends, which lost 0 bases and 8 bases, there was a span of 19 bases. The CDR3 has 16 residues. The germline gives CDR1 MNHNS, CDR2 SASEGT. For the CDR3, the DNA is TGTGCCAGCAGTGAAGCGTTGCAGGGGAAAAAGGGAGGCTACACCTTC. The encoded protein is CASSEALQGKKGGYTF.

This sequence joins TRBV4-3 and TRBJ1-6; D gene unclear. Between the trimmed V and J ends, which lost 1 base and 6 bases, there was a span of 4 bases. Germline V gene sequence: CDR1 LGHNA, CDR2 YSLEER. CDR3 size: 13 residues. As DNA, the CDR3 is TGCGCCAGCAGCCAAGCAGTTAATTCACCCCTCCACTTT. Residues: CASSQAVNSPLHF.

The rearrangement joins TRBV5-1 to TRBJ2-2, with a tentative D call TRBD1 (6 bases). Trimming pared 3 bases from V and 0 bases from J, leaving 9 bases between. The germline V gene has CDR1 SGHRS and CDR2 YFSETQ. CDR3 length: 15 residues. This CDR3 is CASSSGTTNTGELFF. DNA of the CDR3: TGCGCCAGCAGCTCCGGGACAACGAACACCGGGGAGCTGTTTTTT.

The rearrangement joins TRBV6-6 to TRBJ2-1; tentatively, D is TRBD1 (5 bases). The CDR3 contains 15 residues. Trimming pared 2 bases from V and 6 bases from J, leaving 14 bases between. Germline CDR1 and CDR2: MNHNY and SVGAGI (reference sequence). The DNA of the CDR3 is TGTGCCAGCAGTTACGGGGCAGGGATGGTCAATGAGCAGTTCTTC. Translating gives CASSYGAGMVNEQFF.

This clone was seen a single time. This chain uses TRBV12-3 or TRBV12-4 with TRBJ1-4, with D hard to call. The length of the CDR3 is 13 residues. The V and J ends lost 0 bases and 4 bases respectively, with 3 bases between them. The DNA for the CDR3 is TGTGCCAGCAGTTTAGCCCATAATGAAAAACTGTTTTTT. It translates to CASSLAHNEKLFF.

The chain combines TRBV4-1 with TRBJ1-1; 9 bases agree with TRBD1. V trimming: 3 bases; J trimming: 4 bases; junction bases outside the gene matches: 9. The CDR3 has 16 amino acids. Germline V gives CDR1 MGHRA, CDR2 YSYEKL. The CDR3 nucleotides are TGCGCCAGCAGCCAGCCATTGACAGGGGGGATCACTGAAGCTTTCTTT. It codes for CASSQPLTGGITEAFF.

The rearrangement joins TRBV2 to TRBJ2-1; 7 bases align to TRBD2. The V and J ends lost 6 bases and 4 bases, in that order; junction bases with no gene match: 6. The germline gives CDR1 SNHLY, CDR2 FYNNEI. This CDR3 has 14 amino acids. CDR3 region: CASRPTGGYNEQFF. CDR3 sequence (DNA): TGTGCCAGCAGACCTACGGGGGGATACAATGAGCAGTTCTTC. Together with reference TRBV2 and TRBJ2-1, the CDR3 gives the full variable domain: EPEVTQTPSHQVTQMGQEVILRCVPISNHLYFYWYRQILGQKVEFLVSFYNNEISEKSEIFDDQFSVERPDGSNFTLKIRSTKLEDSAMYFCASRPTGGYNEQFFGPGTRLTVL.

CDR3 in DNA: TGCGCCAGCAGTGACCAGGGAAAAAAGGGAGAGACCCAGTACTTC. It encodes CASSDQGKKGETQYF. The chain employs TRBV10-1 and TRBJ2-5, with D possibly TRBD1 on 5 matching bases. This CDR3 region has 15 residues. Trimming took off 3 bases at V and 4 bases at J, with 15 bases between the two ends. The germline gives CDR1 WNHNN, CDR2 SYGVQD (reference sequence).

The gene calls are TRBV5-1 and TRBJ2-3; 8 bases are a match to TRBD2. Germline CDR1 SGHRS, CDR2 YFSETQ. V lost 7 bases, J lost 1 base, and 5 bases stayed unmatched. The CDR3 is 14 amino acids. The CDR3 spells CASGRGGRTDTQYF. The CDR3 DNA is TGCGCCAGCGGCCGGGGGGGGCGCACAGATACGCAGTATTTT.

This clone was counted at least ten times. The chain carries TRBV27 and TRBJ2-2; 8 bases are shared with TRBD2. Unmatched junction bases numbered 1, after V lost 2 bases and J lost 5 bases. The CDR3 totals 14 residues. Germline assignment: CDR1 MNHEY and CDR2 SMNVEV (reference sequence). The DNA for the CDR3 is TGTGCCAGCAGTTTACCGGGAGGGACCGGGGAGCTGTTTTTT. This encodes CASSLPGGTGELFF.

J is TRBJ1-1 and V is TRBV11-3; D is ambiguous. Trimming took 8 bases from V and 1 from J, leaving 20 bases between them. The CDR3 length is 16 residues. Germline CDR1 reads SGHNT; CDR2 reads YENEEA. The CDR3 DNA follows: TGTGCCAGCGGTCGCTTCCCGTGTCGGTGGAACACTGAAGCTTTCTTT. This gives the protein CASGRFPCRWNTEAFF.

The chain employs TRBV18 and TRBJ2-7; 7 bases align to TRBD1. The CDR3 contains 15 residues. Germline loops: CDR1 KGHSH, CDR2 LQKENI. V trimming: 2 bases; J trimming: 0 bases; junction bases outside the gene matches: 4. This CDR3 is CASSPGQASSYEQYF. The DNA of the CDR3 is TGTGCCAGCTCACCAGGACAGGCTTCCTCCTACGAGCAGTACTTC.

This chain joins TRBV28 and TRBJ2-1, with a weak D call TRBD1 (8 bases). Between the trimmed V and J ends, which lost 6 bases and 6 bases, there was a span of 15 bases. This CDR3 comprises 14 residues. Germline CDR1 reads MDHEN; CDR2 reads SYDVKM. The CDR3 reads CASSQQGGSNEQFF. The CDR3 nucleotides read TGTGCCAGCAGCCAACAGGGGGGGAGCAATGAGCAGTTCTTC.